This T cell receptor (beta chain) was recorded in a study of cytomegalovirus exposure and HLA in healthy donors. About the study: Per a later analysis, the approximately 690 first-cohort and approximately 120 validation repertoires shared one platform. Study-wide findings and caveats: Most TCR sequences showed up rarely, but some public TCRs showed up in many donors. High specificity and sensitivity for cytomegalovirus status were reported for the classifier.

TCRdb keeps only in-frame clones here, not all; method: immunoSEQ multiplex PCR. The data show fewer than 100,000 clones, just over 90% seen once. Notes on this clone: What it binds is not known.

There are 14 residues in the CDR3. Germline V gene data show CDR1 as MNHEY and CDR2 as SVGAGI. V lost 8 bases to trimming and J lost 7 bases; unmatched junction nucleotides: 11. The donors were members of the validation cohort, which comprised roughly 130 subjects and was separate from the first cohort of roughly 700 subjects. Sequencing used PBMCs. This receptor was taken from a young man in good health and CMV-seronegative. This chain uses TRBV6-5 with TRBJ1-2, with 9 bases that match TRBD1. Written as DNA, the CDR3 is TGTGCCAGCGGGGTACCGGGACAGGGAGGTGGCTACACCTTC. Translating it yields CASGVPGQGGGYTF.